This T cell receptor beta chain was captured by sequencing in a study of Graves' ophthalmopathy and Graves' hyperthyroidism. This clonotype was detected ten times or more. Trimming cost V 5 bases and J 0 bases, with 11 bases left between them. The length of the CDR3 is 15 residues. The germline V gene encodes CDR1 SGHVS and CDR2 FNYEAQ. Using RNA transcripts, the TCR beta CDR3 regions were amplified. The first-round RT-PCR employed HTBI primers together with the Qiagen OneStep RT-PCR kit. A multiplex PCR was then performed as the second round. TCRdb independently ran MiXCR on the multiplex PCR reads; one entry per CDR3 protein. The repertoire consists of around 590,000 distinct CDR3 sequences, with about 35% occurring once and the leading ten covering about 4.2%. Aged 18 to 65, the patients with hyperthyroidism had under 2 months' duration and were newly diagnosed. Establishment of the diagnosis relied upon clinical symptoms, serum thyroxine, TRAb, thyroid ultrasound and orbital computed tomography.

Sequencing was performed on peripheral blood or thyroid tissue (not recorded which). J is TRBJ1-5 and V is TRBV7-6; no definite D call. The clonotype originates from an adult man with Graves' hyperthyroidism. The CDR3 DNA is TGTGCCAGCAGCGCTGGTTCGGGTAGCAATCAGCCCCAGCATTTT. Amino acids: CASSAGSGSNQPQHF.